This T cell receptor (beta chain) was sequenced for a study of vaccination and CD4 T cells after COVID-19. Study details: SARS-CoV-2 PCR on nasal swabs had been positive for the convalescent patients; several were mild and one was severe. Cells were stimulated with overlapping spike peptides from SARS-CoV-2, HCoV-NL63, HCoV-OC43 and HCoV-229E.

General study results and limits: Median counts of SARS-CoV-2-reactive clonotypes increased from around 20 to 38; this difference was not significant.

The germline gives CDR1 SGHRS, CDR2 YFSETQ. Trimming pared 4 bases from V and 4 bases from J, leaving 9 bases between. The CDR3 totals 13 residues. As to this clonotype: Antigen unknown.

The study sequenced cultured CD4+ T cell DNA using the Oncomine TCR Beta short-read assay. TCRdb itself ran the PCR reads through MiXCR, one entry per CDR3 protein. The table records 10,000 to 15,000 distinct CDR3 sequences, 61% of them present only once. The treatment denotes: approximately nine-day PBMC culture with coronavirus spike peptide pools or control peptides (ViraFEST assay). Peptide pools at approximately 10 ug/ml, together with 7.5 to 10 IU/ml IL-2, were added to cultures of some 2.2 million PBMCs per well. The sequenced material came from CD4+ T cells from blood, cultured in vitro. The TCR originated in a human donor who had recovered from COVID-19. The chain employs TRBV5-1 and TRBJ1-3, with a weak D call TRBD1 (6 bases). CDR3 nucleotide sequence: TGCGCCAGCAGCCAGGGGTCAGGAAACACCATATATTTT. Amino acids: CASSQGSGNTIYF.